This T cell receptor beta chain was profiled in a study of CD8+ T cells in alopecia areata. The treatment: oral pan-JAK inhibitor, 5-10 mg twice daily. Extracted RNA was reverse transcribed into cDNA, the sequencing template. The table came from immunoSEQ multiplex PCR; TCRdb's copy has only in-frame clones and leaves some out. The top ten hold over 1% of the sample, which has about 210,000 clones, approximately 70% seen once. V was clipped by 4 bases and J by 5 bases; unmatched bases: 7. Germline CDR1 reads LGHNA; CDR2 reads YSLEER. There are 15 residues in the CDR3. On this clone: Its target is unknown.

Study outcomes and limitations: During tofacitinib treatment, many expanded lesional clones remained in scalp and blood.

V usage is TRBV4-3 and J usage is TRBJ2-3, with 9 bases identical to TRBD1. Material: CD4+ T cells sorted from blood, obtained at approximately week 44, from a patient treated with tofacitinib. The TCR comes from a human donor with alopecia areata. In nucleotides, the CDR3 is TGCGCCAGCAGCCCGACGGGACAGGGAGGAGATACGCAGTATTTT. Encoded protein: CASSPTGQGGDTQYF.